What follows is one TCR beta chain and its context. Its specific antigen is unknown. Base qualities are not recorded, but no much larger clone differs from it by a single base. This sample is drawn from a study of blood T cells in healthy people across ages (dated by TCRdb to the mid-2010s). For the wider study: In model experiments, template switching captured roughly one uniquely barcoded TCR beta cDNA molecule for every two T cells. The study measured age-related changes in TCR beta repertoire diversity using deep sequencing normalized with unique cDNA molecular identifiers. The donors were split into four age groups: young (average 16 years), middle-aged (around 37), aged (approximately 60) and long-lived (roughly 88). To avoid experimental bias, donors of different ages were spread randomly across the sequencing lanes. Two additional independent replicas of 1 million unique cDNA reads from the same blood draw were analyzed for two donors (one aged 18 to 30 and one aged 80 or older). Overall study results and their limits: Observed TCR beta diversity correlated strongly with the percentage of naive T cells measured by flow cytometry. Compared with the aged group, the long-lived group had more naive CD4+ T cells, fewer expanded clones and increased TCR diversity, a pattern suggesting age selection. Because the CMV infection status of the donors was unknown, age-related changes in expanded clonotypes may potentially have been confounded. Total diversity estimates from one million sequenced T cells were considered lower bounds and underestimates. Observed TCR beta diversity per million T cells fell roughly linearly with age, and a significant reduction was already apparent by age about 43. Because profiling used bulk unsorted PBMCs, naive and antigen-experienced compartments could not be compared conclusively.

Receptor amplification or capture employed 5' RACE. Reads for this sample came from an Illumina HiSeq 2500. A second PCR of roughly 7 to 12 cycles was performed with a sample-barcoded 5' primer and a J-beta primer mix. A unique molecular identifier was introduced onto each TCR beta cDNA molecule by a template-switch 5' adaptor carrying 12 random nucleotides. Each sample yielded at least 2.5 million CDR3-containing paired-end reads. All of the RNA was converted into first-strand cDNA using the Mint cDNA synthesis kit, with a TRBC-specific oligonucleotide serving as the primer. All cDNA was treated with uracil-DNA glycosylase and then went through a first 18-cycle PCR with the universal primers M1SS and BC2_uni_R. Processing in the source paper ran as follows. For normalization, 1 million high-quality reads, each with a distinct molecular identifier, were randomly selected from each sample. Instead of being binned into consensus sequences, reads with shared molecular identifiers were discarded. MiTCR, run with a Q25 quality threshold and the strictest error-elimination algorithm, handled CDR3 identification, clonotype clustering and error correction. Lower-bound total TCR beta diversity was estimated with a nonparametric unseen species model using Euler transformation. Using fastp trimming at Q25 and MiXCR clonotype assembly, TCRdb reanalyzed the public sequencing data and kept in-frame beta chains. When rows share a CDR3 protein, they turn into one entry using the most common DNA and genes. TCRdb's processing, not the authors', yielded these V and J calls. The sample data list 950,000 to 1,200,000 distinct CDR3 sequences, and 35% to 40% of these were observed just once. The ten largest make up 13% of the sample.

V ends up 5 bases short and J 6 bases short, with an unmatched junction base count of 8. Reading from cysteine to phenylalanine, the CDR3 counts 15 amino acids. Only the CDR3 region is kept as DNA, spanning 45 bases read in frame from base 1. Per the germline V gene (reference sequence), DFQATT is the CDR1 and SNEGSKA is the CDR2. The roughly 39 donors, aged roughly 6 to 90 years, were systemically healthy Caucasian individuals from Russia. Each donor gave approximately 9.4 milliliters of peripheral blood, drawn into EDTA-treated Vacutainer tubes. Ficoll-Paque density-gradient centrifugation was used to isolate PBMCs, with at least 6.5 million obtained per sample. Trizol reagent was used to extract total RNA from PBMCs, with at least 5 micrograms per sample. Naive CD45RAhigh/CD27high T cell percentages were measured by flow cytometry on a PBMC aliquot from every donor.

Material for sequencing was blood. The sequence was obtained from a man aged 18 to 30 in good health. The sequence is built from TRBV20-1 and TRBJ2-1; TRBD2 matches 12 bases in the middle. The CDR3 here reads CSAWTSGAPCNEQFF. In nucleotide form, the sequence is TGCAGTGCTTGGACTAGCGGGGCGCCCTGCAATGAGCAGTTCTTC.